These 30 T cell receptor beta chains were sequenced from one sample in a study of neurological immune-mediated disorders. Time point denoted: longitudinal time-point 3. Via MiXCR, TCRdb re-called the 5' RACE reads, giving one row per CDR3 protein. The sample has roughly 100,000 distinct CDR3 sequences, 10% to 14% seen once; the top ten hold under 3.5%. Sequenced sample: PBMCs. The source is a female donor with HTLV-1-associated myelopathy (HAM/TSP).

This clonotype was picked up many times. The CDR3 DNA reads as TGCGCCAGCAGCTTGGGGACGGTTGACAATCAGCCCCAGCATTTT. This encodes CASSLGTVDNQPQHF. The rearrangement joins TRBV5-1 to TRBJ1-5; D unresolved. Germline CDR1 reads SGHRS; CDR2 reads YFSETQ. The CDR3 is 15 amino acids. V was pared by 0 bases and J by 3 bases, with 10 bases between.

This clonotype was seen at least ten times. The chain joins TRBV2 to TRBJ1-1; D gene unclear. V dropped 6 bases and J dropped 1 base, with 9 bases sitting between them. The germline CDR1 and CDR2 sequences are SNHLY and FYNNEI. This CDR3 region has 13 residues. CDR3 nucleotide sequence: TGTGCCAGCAGCTCACACCCGAACACTGAAGCTTTCTTT. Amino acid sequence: CASSSHPNTEAFF.

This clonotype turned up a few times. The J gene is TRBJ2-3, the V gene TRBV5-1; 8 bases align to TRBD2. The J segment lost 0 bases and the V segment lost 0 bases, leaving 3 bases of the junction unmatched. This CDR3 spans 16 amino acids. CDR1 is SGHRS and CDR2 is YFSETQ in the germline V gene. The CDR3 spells CASSLVTGGSTDTQYF. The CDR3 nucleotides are TGCGCCAGCAGCTTGGTAACGGGGGGGAGCACAGATACGCAGTATTTT.

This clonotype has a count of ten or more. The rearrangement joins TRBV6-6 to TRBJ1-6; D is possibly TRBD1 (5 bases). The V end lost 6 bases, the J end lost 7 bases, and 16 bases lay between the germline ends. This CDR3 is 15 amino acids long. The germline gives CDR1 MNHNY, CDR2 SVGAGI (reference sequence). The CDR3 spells CASRDQQARNSPLHF. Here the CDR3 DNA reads TGTGCCAGCAGAGACCAACAGGCGAGGAATTCACCCCTCCACTTT.

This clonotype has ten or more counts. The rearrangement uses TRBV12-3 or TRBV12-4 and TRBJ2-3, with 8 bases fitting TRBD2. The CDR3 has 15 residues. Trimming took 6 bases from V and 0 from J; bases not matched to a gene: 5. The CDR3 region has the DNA TGTGCCAGCAGCCTATCTAGCGGGAGCACAGATACGCAGTATTTT. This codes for CASSLSSGSTDTQYF.

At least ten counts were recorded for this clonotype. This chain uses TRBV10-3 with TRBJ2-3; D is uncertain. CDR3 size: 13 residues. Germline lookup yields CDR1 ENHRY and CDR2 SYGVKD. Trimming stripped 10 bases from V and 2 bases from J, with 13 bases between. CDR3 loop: CATLSYNTDTQYF. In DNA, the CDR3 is TGTGCCACCCTTTCATACAACACAGATACGCAGTATTTT.

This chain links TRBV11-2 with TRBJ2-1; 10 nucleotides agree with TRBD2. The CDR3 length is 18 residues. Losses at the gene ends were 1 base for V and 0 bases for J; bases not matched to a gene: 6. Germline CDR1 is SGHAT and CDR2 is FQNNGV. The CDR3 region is CASSLVDLAGDSYNEQFF. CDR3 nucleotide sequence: TGTGCCAGCAGCTTAGTCGATCTAGCGGGGGACTCCTACAATGAGCAGTTCTTC.

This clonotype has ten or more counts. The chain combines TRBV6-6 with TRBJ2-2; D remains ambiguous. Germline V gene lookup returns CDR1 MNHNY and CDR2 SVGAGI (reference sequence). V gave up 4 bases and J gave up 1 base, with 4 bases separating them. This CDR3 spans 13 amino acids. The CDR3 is CASSSLNTGELFF. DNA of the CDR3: TGTGCCAGCAGTTCTTTGAACACCGGGGAGCTGTTTTTT.

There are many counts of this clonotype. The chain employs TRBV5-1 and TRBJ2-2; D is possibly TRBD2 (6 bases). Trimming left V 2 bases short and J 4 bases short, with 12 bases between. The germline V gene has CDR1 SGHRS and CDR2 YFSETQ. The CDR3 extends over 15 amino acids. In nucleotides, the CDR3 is TGCGCCAGCAGCTTAGAGCAGGGAGGCACCGGGGAGCTGTTTTTT. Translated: CASSLEQGGTGELFF.

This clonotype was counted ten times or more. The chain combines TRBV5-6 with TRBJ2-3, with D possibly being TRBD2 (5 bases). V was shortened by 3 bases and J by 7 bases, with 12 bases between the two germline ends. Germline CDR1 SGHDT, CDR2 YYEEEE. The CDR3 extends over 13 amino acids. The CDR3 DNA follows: TGTGCCAGCAGCTCACGGACGGGATATACGCAGTATTTT. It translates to CASSSRTGYTQYF.

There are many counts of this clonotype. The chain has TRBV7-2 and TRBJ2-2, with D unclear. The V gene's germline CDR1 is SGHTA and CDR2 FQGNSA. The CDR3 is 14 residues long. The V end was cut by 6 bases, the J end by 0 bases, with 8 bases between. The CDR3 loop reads CASSYWANTGELFF. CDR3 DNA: TGTGCCAGCAGTTACTGGGCGAACACCGGGGAGCTGTTTTTT.

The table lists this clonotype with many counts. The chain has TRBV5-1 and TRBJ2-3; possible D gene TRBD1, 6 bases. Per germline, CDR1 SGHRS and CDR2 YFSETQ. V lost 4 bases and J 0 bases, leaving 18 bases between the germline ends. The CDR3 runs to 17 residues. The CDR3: CASSEKPGVPSTDTQYF. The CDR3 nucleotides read TGCGCCAGCAGCGAAAAGCCAGGGGTACCGAGCACAGATACGCAGTATTTT.

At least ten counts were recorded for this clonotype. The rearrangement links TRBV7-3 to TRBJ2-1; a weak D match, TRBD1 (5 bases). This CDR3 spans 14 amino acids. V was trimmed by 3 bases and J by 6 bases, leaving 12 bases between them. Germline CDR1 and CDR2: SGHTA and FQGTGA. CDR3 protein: CASSFVGRANEQFF. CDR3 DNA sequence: TGTGCCAGCAGCTTTGTTGGCAGGGCCAATGAGCAGTTCTTC.

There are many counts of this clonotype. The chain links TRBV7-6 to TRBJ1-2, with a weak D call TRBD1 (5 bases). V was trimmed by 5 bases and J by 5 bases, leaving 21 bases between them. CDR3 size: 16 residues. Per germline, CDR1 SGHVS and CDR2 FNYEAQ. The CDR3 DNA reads TGTGCCAGCAGCCACAACCAGAGGGGTCCGGGATATGGCTACACCTTC. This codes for CASSHNQRGPGYGYTF.

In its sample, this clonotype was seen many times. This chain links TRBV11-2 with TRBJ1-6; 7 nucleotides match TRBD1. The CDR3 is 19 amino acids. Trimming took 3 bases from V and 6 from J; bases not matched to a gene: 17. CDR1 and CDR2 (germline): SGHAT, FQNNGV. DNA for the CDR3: TGTGCCAGCAGCTTGCCCCGAAGGACAGGCGATATTTGTAATTCACCCCTCCACTTT. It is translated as CASSLPRRTGDICNSPLHF. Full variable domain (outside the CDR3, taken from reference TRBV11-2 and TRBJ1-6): EAGVAQSPRYKIIEKRQSVAFWCNPISGHATLYWYQQILGQGPKLLIQFQNNGVVDDSQLPKDRFSAERLKGVDSTLKIQPAKLEDSAVYLCASSLPRRTGDICNSPLHFGNGTRLTVT.

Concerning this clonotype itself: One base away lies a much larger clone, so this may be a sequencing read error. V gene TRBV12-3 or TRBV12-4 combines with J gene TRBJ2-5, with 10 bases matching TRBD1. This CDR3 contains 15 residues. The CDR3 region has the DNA TGTGTCAGCAGGGAAGGGACAGGGGCCCAAGAGACCCAGTACTTC. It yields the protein CVSREGTGAQETQYF.

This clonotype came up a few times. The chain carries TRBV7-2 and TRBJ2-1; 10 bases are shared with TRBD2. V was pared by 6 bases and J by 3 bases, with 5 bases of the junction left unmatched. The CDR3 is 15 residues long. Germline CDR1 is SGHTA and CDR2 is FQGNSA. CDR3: CASRMGLALYNEQFF. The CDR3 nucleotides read TGTGCCAGCAGAATGGGACTAGCGCTCTACAATGAGCAGTTCTTC.

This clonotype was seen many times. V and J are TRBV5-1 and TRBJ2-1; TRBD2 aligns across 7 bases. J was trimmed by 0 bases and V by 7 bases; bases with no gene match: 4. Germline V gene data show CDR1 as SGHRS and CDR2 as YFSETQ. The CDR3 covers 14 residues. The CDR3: CASRLAFSYNEQFF. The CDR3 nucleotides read TGCGCCAGCCGACTAGCCTTCTCCTACAATGAGCAGTTCTTC.

For the CDR3, the DNA is TGTGCCATCTGTCCAGGGACTAGTTCACCCCTCCACTTT. Amino acids: CAICPGTSSPLHF. This rearrangement joins TRBV10-3 to TRBJ1-6; D possibly corresponds to TRBD1 (5 bases). V was clipped by 8 bases and J by 9 bases, with 14 bases between them. Germline V gene lookup returns CDR1 ENHRY and CDR2 SYGVKD. The length of the CDR3 is 13 residues.

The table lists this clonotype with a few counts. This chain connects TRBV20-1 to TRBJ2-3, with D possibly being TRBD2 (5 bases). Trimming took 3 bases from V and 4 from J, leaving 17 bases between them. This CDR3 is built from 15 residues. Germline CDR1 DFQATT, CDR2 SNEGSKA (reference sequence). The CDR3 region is CSARKWERGADTQYF. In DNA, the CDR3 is TGCAGTGCTAGGAAGTGGGAGCGAGGCGCAGATACGCAGTATTTT.

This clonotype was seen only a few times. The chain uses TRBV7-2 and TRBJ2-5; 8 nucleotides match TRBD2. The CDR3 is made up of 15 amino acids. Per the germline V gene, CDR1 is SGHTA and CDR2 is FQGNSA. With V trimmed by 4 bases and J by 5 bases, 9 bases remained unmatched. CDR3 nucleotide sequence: TGTGCCAGCAGCTACCCGGGACTAGGGCGCGAGACCCAGTACTTC. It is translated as CASSYPGLGRETQYF.

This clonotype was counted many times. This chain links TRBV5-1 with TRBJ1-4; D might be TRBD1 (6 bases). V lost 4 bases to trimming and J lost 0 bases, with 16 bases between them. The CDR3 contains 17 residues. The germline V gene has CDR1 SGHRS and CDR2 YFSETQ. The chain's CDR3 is CASSLDSRGATNEKLFF. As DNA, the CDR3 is TGCGCCAGCAGCCTGGACAGTAGAGGAGCAACTAATGAAAAACTGTTTTTT.

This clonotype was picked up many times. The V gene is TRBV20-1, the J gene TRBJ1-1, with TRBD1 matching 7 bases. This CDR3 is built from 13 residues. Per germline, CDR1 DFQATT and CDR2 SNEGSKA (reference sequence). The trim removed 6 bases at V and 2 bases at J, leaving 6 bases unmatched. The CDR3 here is CSARRGINTEAFF. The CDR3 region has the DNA TGCAGTGCACGCAGGGGGATTAACACTGAAGCTTTCTTT.

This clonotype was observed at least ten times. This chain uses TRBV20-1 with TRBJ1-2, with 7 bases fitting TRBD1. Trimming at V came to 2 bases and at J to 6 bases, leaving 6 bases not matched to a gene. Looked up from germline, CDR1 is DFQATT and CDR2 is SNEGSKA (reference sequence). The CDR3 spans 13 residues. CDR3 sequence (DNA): TGCAGTGCTAGAAGACAGGGTACCAATGGCTACACCTTC. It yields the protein CSARRQGTNGYTF.

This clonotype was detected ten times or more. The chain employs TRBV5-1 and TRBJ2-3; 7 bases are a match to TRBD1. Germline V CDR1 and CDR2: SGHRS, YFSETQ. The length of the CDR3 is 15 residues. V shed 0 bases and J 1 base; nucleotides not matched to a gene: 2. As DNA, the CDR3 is TGCGCCAGCAGCTTGGCTGGACAGGGCACAGATACGCAGTATTTT. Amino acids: CASSLAGQGTDTQYF. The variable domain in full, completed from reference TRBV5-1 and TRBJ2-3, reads KAGVTQTPRYLIKTRGQQVTLSCSPISGHRSVSWYQQTPGQGLQFLFEYFSETQRNKGNFPGRFSGRQFSNSRSEMNVSTLELGDSALYLCASSLAGQGTDTQYFGPGTRLTVL.

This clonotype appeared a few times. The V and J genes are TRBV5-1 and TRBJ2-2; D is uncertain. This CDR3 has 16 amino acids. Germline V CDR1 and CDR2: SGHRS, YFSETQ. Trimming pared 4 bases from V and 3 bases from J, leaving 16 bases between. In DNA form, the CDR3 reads TGCGCCAGCAGCCCCTCCTTTGGAGACTACACCGGGGAGCTGTTTTTT. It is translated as CASSPSFGDYTGELFF.

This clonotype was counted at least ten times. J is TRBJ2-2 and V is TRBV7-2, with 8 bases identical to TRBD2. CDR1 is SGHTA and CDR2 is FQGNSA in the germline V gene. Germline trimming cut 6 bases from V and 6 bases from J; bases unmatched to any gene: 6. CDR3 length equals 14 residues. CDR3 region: CASRPGGVPGELFF. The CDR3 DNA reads TGTGCCAGCAGGCCCGGGGGGGTCCCCGGGGAGCTGTTTTTT.

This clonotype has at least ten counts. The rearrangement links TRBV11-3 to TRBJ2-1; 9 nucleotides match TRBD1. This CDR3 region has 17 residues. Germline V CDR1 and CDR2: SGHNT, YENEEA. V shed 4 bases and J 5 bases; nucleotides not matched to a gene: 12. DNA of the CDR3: TGTGCCAGCAGCTCTACCTCAGACAGGGGGTTCGACAATGAGCAGTTCTTC. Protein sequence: CASSSTSDRGFDNEQFF. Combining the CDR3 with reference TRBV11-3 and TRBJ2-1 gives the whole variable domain EAGVVQSPRYKIIEKKQPVAFWCNPISGHNTLYWYLQNLGQGPELLIRYENEEAVDDSQLPKDRFSAERLKGVDSTLKIQPAELGDSAVYLCASSSTSDRGFDNEQFFGPGTRLTVL.

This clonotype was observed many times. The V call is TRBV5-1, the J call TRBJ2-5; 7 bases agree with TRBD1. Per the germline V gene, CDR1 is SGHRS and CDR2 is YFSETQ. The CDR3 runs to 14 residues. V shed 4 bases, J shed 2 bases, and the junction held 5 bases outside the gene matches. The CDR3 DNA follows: TGCGCCAGCAGCCCGCGGACAGGACAAGAGACCCAGTACTTC. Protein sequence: CASSPRTGQETQYF. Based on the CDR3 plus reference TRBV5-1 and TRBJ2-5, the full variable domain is KAGVTQTPRYLIKTRGQQVTLSCSPISGHRSVSWYQQTPGQGLQFLFEYFSETQRNKGNFPGRFSGRQFSNSRSEMNVSTLELGDSALYLCASSPRTGQETQYFGPGTRLLVL.

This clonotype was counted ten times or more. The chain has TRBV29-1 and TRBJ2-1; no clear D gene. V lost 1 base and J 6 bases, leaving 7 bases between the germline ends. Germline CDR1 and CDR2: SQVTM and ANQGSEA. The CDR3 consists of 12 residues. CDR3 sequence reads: CSVEGFGNEQFF. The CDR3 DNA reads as TGCAGCGTTGAAGGATTTGGCAATGAGCAGTTCTTC.